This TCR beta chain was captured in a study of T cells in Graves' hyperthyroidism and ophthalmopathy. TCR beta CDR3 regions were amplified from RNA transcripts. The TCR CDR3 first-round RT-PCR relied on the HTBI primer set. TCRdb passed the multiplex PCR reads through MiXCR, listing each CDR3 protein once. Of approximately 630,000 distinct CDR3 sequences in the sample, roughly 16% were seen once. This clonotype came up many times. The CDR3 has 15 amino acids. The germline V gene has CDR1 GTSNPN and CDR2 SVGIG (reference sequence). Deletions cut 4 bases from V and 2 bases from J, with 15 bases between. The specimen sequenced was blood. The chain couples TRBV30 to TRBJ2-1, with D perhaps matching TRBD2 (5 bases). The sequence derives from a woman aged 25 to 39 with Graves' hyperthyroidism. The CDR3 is CAWNQRISTYNEQFF. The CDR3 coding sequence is TGTGCCTGGAACCAGCGGATATCAACCTACAATGAGCAGTTCTTC. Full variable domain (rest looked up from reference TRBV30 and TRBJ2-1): SQTIHQWPATLVQPVGSPLSLECTVEGTSNPNLYWYRQAAGRGLQLLFYSVGIGQISSEVPQNLSASRPQDRQFILSSKKLLLSDSGFYLCAWNQRISTYNEQFFGPGTRLTVL.